A single sample is the source of the 25 T cell receptor beta chains below, sequenced in a study of blood T cell repertoires in COVID-19. Using immunoSEQ multiplex PCR, the repertoire was profiled, and TCRdb retains in-frame clones only, with some absent. The table includes 150,000 to 200,000 clones, 88% detected once. The sequenced material came from peripheral blood. These receptor sequences come from a man between 60 and 70 years old with acute or convalescent COVID-19.

V usage is TRBV7-6 and J usage is TRBJ2-7; 9 nucleotides agree with TRBD1. CDR1 and CDR2 from the germline V gene are SGHVS and FNYEAQ. V trimming: 5 bases; J trimming: 10 bases; junction bases outside the gene matches: 12. CDR3 length equals 14 residues. The CDR3 bases are TGTGCCAGCAGCCACCCGGGACAGGGTCGGAGACAGTACTTC. Its translation: CASSHPGQGRRQYF.

V is TRBV6-4 and J is TRBJ1-5; TRBD1 might be the D (5 bases). The CDR3 spans 13 residues. The germline CDR1 and CDR2 sequences are MRHNA and SNTAGT. V lost 5 bases and J lost 4, with 9 bases in between. CDR3 residues: CASSSEGNQPQHF. CDR3 DNA sequence: TGTGCCAGCAGTTCGGAGGGGAATCAGCCCCAGCATTTT.

The table lists this clone with a count of one. V gene TRBV5-4 combines with J gene TRBJ1-6, with TRBD1 matching 9 bases. Germline loops: CDR1 SGHNT, CDR2 YYREEE (reference sequence). With 3 bases clipped from V and 10 bases from J, the junction kept 11 bases outside the gene matches. CDR3 length equals 16 residues. The DNA for the CDR3 is TGTGCCAGCAGCTCCTGGGACAGGGTAAGATCATCACCCCTCCACTTT. This encodes CASSSWDRVRSSPLHF.

This clone was counted a few times. This chain links TRBV6-4 with TRBJ1-4; no reliable D call. The CDR3 contains 15 residues. V shed 6 bases and J shed 2 bases, with 13 bases lying between them. Germline-derived CDR1 and CDR2 are MRHNA and SNTAGT. CDR3 nucleotide sequence: TGTGCCAGCAGACCCACCGCCAGGACTAATGAAAAACTGTTTTTT. Its translation is CASRPTARTNEKLFF.

V usage is TRBV4-3 and J usage is TRBJ1-1; TRBD1 matches at 9 bases. This CDR3 is built from 17 residues. V lost 4 bases and J lost 1; bases outside the gene matches: 10. The germline CDR1 and CDR2 sequences are LGHNA and YSLEER. CDR3 amino acids: CASSRVPGQGENTEAFF. The CDR3 DNA sequence: TGCGCCAGCAGCCGCGTCCCGGGACAGGGAGAGAACACTGAAGCTTTCTTT.

The V call is TRBV3-1 (or the pseudogene TRBV3-2), the J call TRBJ2-1; TRBD2 agrees at 7 bases. V lost 4 bases and J lost 2; bases outside the gene matches: 14. CDR3 length equals 18 residues. In germline, CDR1 is LGHDT, CDR2 YNNKEL (reference sequence). The CDR3 DNA reads TGTGCCAGCAGCCCGTCACCACTACCGGGACTACCCTACAATGAGCAGTTCTTC. Translating gives CASSPSPLPGLPYNEQFF.

V and J are TRBV30 and TRBJ1-1; TRBD1 is a possible D gene (6 bases). The CDR3 totals 10 residues. The V end lost 5 bases, the J end lost 12 bases, and 13 bases lay between the germline ends. Germline CDR1 reads GTSNPN; CDR2 reads SVGIG (reference sequence). CDR3 sequence: CAWGNRVPFF. CDR3 DNA sequence: TGTGCCTGGGGGAACAGGGTCCCTTTCTTT.

This clone showed up just a few times. As DNA, the CDR3 is TGTGCCACCAGTGAACCCGGGACCTACAATGAGCAGTTCTTC. Encoded protein: CATSEPGTYNEQFF. The chain employs TRBV24-1 and TRBJ2-1; possibly TRBD2 for D (5 bases). The CDR3 sequence is 14 residues long. From germline, CDR1 is KGHDR and CDR2 SFDVKD. The germline V and J ends were trimmed by 4 bases and 2 bases, with 8 bases remaining between them.

The chain carries TRBV30 and TRBJ1-6, with D perhaps matching TRBD1 (5 bases). The ends were cut back, 1 base at V and 6 bases at J, with 13 bases in the middle. CDR3 length equals 15 residues. Germline loops: CDR1 GTSNPN, CDR2 SVGIG (reference sequence). CDR3: CAWSAKTGSNSPLHF. DNA of the CDR3: TGTGCCTGGAGTGCAAAAACAGGTTCTAATTCACCCCTCCACTTT. The full variable domain, its missing parts supplied by reference TRBV30 and TRBJ1-6, is SQTIHQWPATLVQPVGSPLSLECTVEGTSNPNLYWYRQAAGRGLQLLFYSVGIGQISSEVPQNLSASRPQDRQFILSSKKLLLSDSGFYLCAWSAKTGSNSPLHFGNGTRLTVT.

The chain recombines TRBV9 with TRBJ2-1, with TRBD2 identical over 14 bases. The CDR3 is made up of 16 amino acids. Germline trimming cut 4 bases from V and 3 bases from J; bases unmatched to any gene: 3. CDR1 SGDLS and CDR2 YYNGEE come from the germline V gene. CDR3 in amino acids: CASSRLAGGLYNEQFF. The CDR3 bases are TGTGCCAGCAGCCGACTAGCGGGAGGGCTCTACAATGAGCAGTTCTTC.

This chain connects TRBV6-5 to TRBJ1-5; possibly TRBD1 for D (5 bases). There are 13 residues in the CDR3. CDR1 is MNHEY and CDR2 is SVGAGI in the germline V gene. V lost 5 bases and J 2 bases, leaving 7 bases between the germline ends. The CDR3 is CASSRGGNQPQHF. In DNA, the CDR3 is TGTGCCAGCAGTCGGGGGGGCAATCAGCCCCAGCATTTT.

J is TRBJ2-3 and V is TRBV28; no firm D call. This CDR3 spans 13 amino acids. V was clipped by 5 bases and J by 0 bases, with 6 bases between them. Germline V lookup: CDR1 MDHEN, CDR2 SYDVKM. The CDR3 nucleotides read TGTGCCAGCAGTCCCCTCAGCACAGATACGCAGTATTTT. Translating it yields CASSPLSTDTQYF.

As concerns this clone: Other DNA sequences in the sample encode the same CDR3. V and J are TRBV4-3 and TRBJ1-1; D possibly corresponds to TRBD1 (6 bases). The V gene lost 3 bases and the J gene lost 1 base, with 6 bases spanning the gap. Per germline, CDR1 LGHNA and CDR2 YSLEER. CDR3 length: 13 amino acids. CDR3 sequence: CASSQDRNTEAFF. The DNA for the CDR3 is TGCGCCAGCAGCCAGGACAGGAACACTGAAGCTTTCTTT.

The chain couples TRBV6-2 or TRBV6-3 to TRBJ2-1; weak D call: TRBD2 (5 bases). Germline assignment: CDR1 MNHEY and CDR2 SVGEGT. The V end was cut by 6 bases, the J end by 8 bases, with 17 bases between. This CDR3 is 14 amino acids long. The CDR3, as DNA: TGTGCCAGCAGCTCATACCCCAAGGAGGATGAGCAGTTCTTC. Its translation: CASSSYPKEDEQFF.

J is TRBJ2-3 and V is TRBV6-5; D is uncertain. The V end was cut by 7 bases, the J end by 2 bases, with 10 bases between. The CDR3 has 13 amino acids. CDR1 MNHEY and CDR2 SVGAGI come from the germline V gene. The CDR3 sequence: CASTAQDTDTQYF. The CDR3 coding sequence is TGTGCCAGCACGGCCCAGGACACAGATACGCAGTATTTT.

CDR3 nucleotides: TGTGCCAGCAGTTTCGGTATTCCGTCGGGACAGATAGTTTCGAACACCGGGGAGCTGTTTTTT. Translated: CASSFGIPSGQIVSNTGELFF. The V and J genes are TRBV27 and TRBJ2-2, with 7 bases identical to TRBD1. CDR1 and CDR2 (germline): MNHEY, SMNVEV (reference sequence). The V segment lost 3 bases and the J segment 0 bases; nucleotides outside the gene matches: 19. The CDR3 extends over 21 amino acids.

This clone was seen only once. The CDR3, as DNA: TGTGCCAGCAGCTCCGATCTAGCGGGGGTTGCAGATACGCAGTATTTT. The encoded protein is CASSSDLAGVADTQYF. This rearrangement joins TRBV7-3 to TRBJ2-3, with TRBD2 matching over 10 bases. CDR1 SGHTA and CDR2 FQGTGA come from the germline V gene. The CDR3 is 16 residues long. After removal of 4 bases from V and 4 bases from J, the junction contained 8 bases not matched to a gene.

This clone appeared a single time. J is TRBJ1-2 and V is TRBV3-1 (or the pseudogene TRBV3-2); a weak D match, TRBD1 (6 bases). The CDR3 runs 13 residues. Germline CDR1 reads LGHDT; CDR2 reads YNNKEL (reference sequence). Trimming removed 2 bases from V and 6 bases from J, with 10 bases in between. In DNA form, the CDR3 reads TGTGCCAGCAGCCAACTGGGGGCGGATGGCTACACCTTC. Translating gives CASSQLGADGYTF.

This chain joins TRBV7-3 and TRBJ1-1; TRBD1 is a possible D gene (6 bases). The CDR3 is 14 amino acids. Germline CDR1 SGHTA, CDR2 FQGTGA. V gave up 4 bases and J gave up 6 bases, with 15 bases separating them. Written as DNA, the CDR3 is TGTGCCAGCAGCTCAGGGGTGCCCCCGGCTGAAGCTTTCTTT. Its translation: CASSSGVPPAEAFF.

The chain joins TRBV6-1 to TRBJ2-5; D call uncertain. This CDR3 has 14 amino acids. CDR1 is MNHNS and CDR2 is SASEGT in the germline V gene. V lost 0 bases, J lost 4 bases, and 9 bases lay in between. This chain's CDR3 is CASSEALRRETQYF. DNA for the CDR3: TGTGCCAGCAGTGAAGCGCTTCGTAGAGAGACCCAGTACTTC.

The chain recombines TRBV25-1 with TRBJ2-3; D is uncertain. This CDR3 comprises 15 residues. Trimming shortened V by 5 bases and J by 2 bases, and 14 bases separated the two germline ends. CDR1 and CDR2 from the germline V gene are MGHDK and SYGVNS. For the CDR3, the DNA is TGTGCCAGCAGTAAGACCCAGGATAACACAGATACGCAGTATTTT. Its protein is CASSKTQDNTDTQYF.

The chain has TRBV5-1 and TRBJ1-2; the match to TRBD1 covers 7 bases. V shed 7 bases, J shed 2 bases, and the junction held 5 bases outside the gene matches. The germline gives CDR1 SGHRS, CDR2 YFSETQ. The CDR3 runs to 13 residues. The CDR3 sequence: CASRQGINYGYTF. The CDR3 DNA sequence: TGCGCCAGCCGACAGGGTATCAACTATGGCTACACCTTC.

V usage is TRBV27 and J usage is TRBJ2-2; a possible D gene is TRBD1 (6 bases). The CDR3 spans 17 residues. Germline V gene data show CDR1 as MNHEY and CDR2 as SMNVEV (reference sequence). The V end was cut by 0 bases, the J end by 4 bases, with 15 bases between. This CDR3 is CASSLSAAGASTGELFF. The CDR3 bases are TGTGCCAGCAGTTTATCAGCGGCAGGGGCGAGCACCGGGGAGCTGTTTTTT.

The chain joins TRBV29-1 to TRBJ2-7; no clear D gene. Germline values: CDR1 SQVTM, CDR2 ANQGSEA. The CDR3 is 12 residues long. Trimming stripped 4 bases from V and 1 base from J, with 8 bases between. The DNA for the CDR3 is TGCAGCGTTGCCGGAGATTCCTACGAGCAGTACTTC. Protein sequence: CSVAGDSYEQYF.

J is TRBJ2-7 and V is TRBV5-1; 7 bases match TRBD2. CDR1 SGHRS and CDR2 YFSETQ come from the germline V gene. The CDR3 covers 14 residues. CDR3 protein: CASSPGRSSHEQYV. As DNA, the CDR3 is TGCGCCAGCAGTCCCGGGAGGTCCTCCCACGAGCAGTACGTC.